These 16 T cell receptor beta chains originate from one sample sequenced in a study of early T cells in non-severe SARS-CoV-2 infection. TCRdb used MiXCR to reprocess the 5' RACE reads, holding one entry per CDR3 protein. The sample carries some 80,000 distinct CDR3 sequences, about 5% recorded once. The sample here was whole blood, taken at baseline. The receptors stem from an adult who was a healthcare worker with PCR-confirmed SARS-CoV-2 infection or an uninfected control (not recorded which).

The rearrangement uses TRBV20-1 and TRBJ1-3; maybe TRBD1 (5 bases). CDR3 length equals 12 residues. V lost 5 bases to trimming and J lost 0 bases, with 5 bases between them. Germline lookup yields CDR1 DFQATT and CDR2 SNEGSKA (reference sequence). The CDR3 DNA sequence: TGCAGTGCTGGGGGCTCTGGAAACACCATATATTTT. It yields the protein CSAGGSGNTIYF.

In its sample, this clonotype was seen many times. V gene TRBV11-2 combines with J gene TRBJ2-7; the match to TRBD2 covers 7 bases. The CDR3 totals 14 residues. V lost 7 bases to trimming and J lost 5 bases; unmatched junction nucleotides: 11. The V gene's germline CDR1 is SGHAT and CDR2 FQNNGV. The chain's CDR3 is CASMELARVDEQYF. The CDR3 nucleotides read TGTGCCAGCATGGAACTAGCGCGTGTCGACGAGCAGTACTTC.

The genes are TRBV27 and TRBJ2-3; D possibly matches TRBD1 or TRBD2 (5 bases each). The CDR3 is made up of 13 amino acids. V lost 4 bases to trimming and J lost 3 bases, with 8 bases between them. Germline V gene lookup returns CDR1 MNHEY and CDR2 SMNVEV (reference sequence). CDR3 sequence: CASSWGFTDTQYF. CDR3 DNA: TGTGCCAGCAGTTGGGGGTTTACAGATACGCAGTATTTT.

This clonotype was counted at least ten times. The V call is TRBV2, the J call TRBJ1-2; the D gene is possibly TRBD1 (5 bases). V was pared by 6 bases and J by 5 bases, with 16 bases between. Germline V gene lookup returns CDR1 SNHLY and CDR2 FYNNEI. The CDR3 runs to 14 residues. CDR3 nucleotides: TGTGCCAGCAGAATGGGGACCGCTCCGTATGGCTACACCTTC. Encoded protein: CASRMGTAPYGYTF.

This CDR3 is CASSYSAGGGEQFF. The CDR3 DNA reads as TGTGCCAGCAGTTATTCCGCGGGAGGAGGTGAGCAGTTCTTC. V gene TRBV6-2 or TRBV6-3 combines with J gene TRBJ2-1, with 8 bases identical to TRBD2. Losses at the gene ends were 3 bases for V and 9 bases for J; bases not matched to a gene: 7. Germline CDR1 MNHEY, CDR2 SVGEGT. The CDR3 runs 14 residues.

This clonotype came up many times. The rearrangement uses TRBV29-1 and TRBJ1-1, with 8 bases identical to TRBD1. Germline V gene data show CDR1 as SQVTM and CDR2 as ANQGSEA. CDR3 length: 16 amino acids. V dropped 4 bases and J dropped 1; count of bases not matched to a gene: 11. CDR3 in DNA: TGCAGCGTTGGGAATGACAGGGGTTTTTGGAACACTGAAGCTTTCTTT. It specifies CSVGNDRGFWNTEAFF.

This clonotype was counted only a few times. The chain couples TRBV11-3 to TRBJ2-2; maybe TRBD2 (5 bases). The CDR3 contains 14 residues. Per the germline V gene, CDR1 is SGHNT and CDR2 is YENEEA. V was cut by 3 bases and J by 7 bases, with 12 bases left in between. CDR3 protein: CASSLYPGNGELFF. Here the CDR3 DNA reads TGTGCCAGCAGCTTGTACCCGGGGAACGGGGAGCTGTTTTTT. The complete variable domain, with remaining parts taken from reference TRBV11-3 and TRBJ2-2, reads EAGVVQSPRYKIIEKKQPVAFWCNPISGHNTLYWYLQNLGQGPELLIRYENEEAVDDSQLPKDRFSAERLKGVDSTLKIQPAELGDSAVYLCASSLYPGNGELFFGEGSRLTVL.

Ten or more counts support this clonotype. The rearrangement links TRBV5-1 to TRBJ2-1, with D possibly TRBD2 on 6 matching bases. This CDR3 has 16 residues. Germline lookup yields CDR1 SGHRS and CDR2 YFSETQ. Trimming took off 0 bases at V and 0 bases at J, with 10 bases between the two ends. CDR3 sequence (DNA): TGCGCCAGCAGCTTGGGATCCGGGAGCTCCTACAATGAGCAGTTCTTC. This sequence encodes CASSLGSGSSYNEQFF.

This clonotype was counted many times. The chain combines TRBV4-1 with TRBJ1-2; TRBD1 aligns across 7 bases. Germline trimming cut 3 bases from V and 8 bases from J; bases unmatched to any gene: 3. The CDR3 runs 12 residues. Germline CDR1 MGHRA, CDR2 YSYEKL. The CDR3 bases are TGCGCCAGCAGCCATCGACAGGGCGGCTACACCTTC. Its protein product is CASSHRQGGYTF.

The rearrangement links TRBV5-1 to TRBJ2-1; TRBD2 aligns across 9 bases. Germline V gene sequence: CDR1 SGHRS, CDR2 YFSETQ. The trim removed 3 bases at V and 7 bases at J, leaving 11 bases unmatched. This CDR3 has 16 residues. The CDR3 sequence is CASSSGGLAGMNEQFF. Written as DNA, the CDR3 is TGCGCCAGCAGCTCCGGCGGGCTAGCGGGAATGAATGAGCAGTTCTTC. The entire variable domain, with the rest obtained from reference TRBV5-1 and TRBJ2-1, is as follows: KAGVTQTPRYLIKTRGQQVTLSCSPISGHRSVSWYQQTPGQGLQFLFEYFSETQRNKGNFPGRFSGRQFSNSRSEMNVSTLELGDSALYLCASSSGGLAGMNEQFFGPGTRLTVL.

This clonotype was observed many times. The chain couples TRBV20-1 to TRBJ2-3, with TRBD2 identical over 8 bases. V lost 1 base and J lost 7; bases outside the gene matches: 10. Germline V CDR1 and CDR2: DFQATT, SNEGSKA (reference sequence). This CDR3 comprises 15 residues. The CDR3 is CSARVASGSPYTQYF. The CDR3 coding sequence is TGCAGTGCTAGAGTGGCCAGCGGGAGTCCATATACGCAGTATTTT.

This clonotype was picked up many times. This chain uses TRBV7-9 with TRBJ2-5; the match to TRBD1 covers 10 bases. The CDR3 is made up of 16 amino acids. In germline, CDR1 is SEHNR, CDR2 FQNEAQ (reference sequence). The V and J ends lost 8 bases and 4 bases, in that order; junction bases with no gene match: 13. CDR3 nucleotide sequence: TGTGCCAGCCGGATAGGACAGGGGGTATCTGGAGAGACCCAGTACTTC. Translating gives CASRIGQGVSGETQYF.

This clonotype was counted ten times or more. The chain links TRBV5-1 to TRBJ2-1, with TRBD2 matching 8 bases. Trimming at V came to 4 bases and at J to 4 bases, leaving 10 bases not matched to a gene. CDR1 and CDR2 (germline): SGHRS, YFSETQ. The CDR3 sequence is 16 residues long. In DNA form, the CDR3 reads TGCGCCAGCAGCCTCTTAGCGGGAAAATCGTACAATGAGCAGTTCTTC. Amino acids: CASSLLAGKSYNEQFF.

This chain links TRBV4-2 with TRBJ1-3, with TRBD1 as a possible D gene (6 bases). Germline V gives CDR1 LGHNA, CDR2 YNFKEQ. Trimming cost V 2 bases and J 3 bases, with 8 bases left between them. This CDR3 contains 14 residues. For the CDR3, the DNA is TGTGCCAGCAGCCAATCAGGGGTTGGAAACACCATATATTTT. This encodes CASSQSGVGNTIYF.

In this sample, this clonotype turned up many times. The chain couples TRBV28 to TRBJ1-1; no reliable D call. V was shortened by 6 bases and J by 0 bases, with 5 bases between the two germline ends. This CDR3 has 12 amino acids. The germline CDR1 and CDR2 sequences are MDHEN and SYDVKM. The CDR3 sequence: CASRVMNTEAFF. In DNA, the CDR3 is TGTGCCAGCAGGGTTATGAACACTGAAGCTTTCTTT.

This clonotype appeared many times. V is TRBV7-9 and J is TRBJ1-1; D is undetermined. Germline CDR1 SEHNR, CDR2 FQNEAQ (reference sequence). The CDR3 has 14 amino acids. Trimming left V 1 base short and J 1 base short, with 7 bases between. CDR3 amino acids: CASSLVSPNTEAFF. CDR3 DNA sequence: TGTGCCAGCAGCTTAGTCTCCCCGAACACTGAAGCTTTCTTT. The whole variable domain, filled in from reference TRBV7-9 and TRBJ1-1, reads DTGVSQNPRHKITKRGQNVTFRCDPISEHNRLYWYRQTLGQGPEFLTYFQNEAQLEKSRLLSDRFSAERPKGSFSTLEIQRTEQGDSAMYLCASSLVSPNTEAFFGQGTRLTVV.